This T cell receptor beta chain was observed in a study of shared clonotypes between healthy human individuals. In the original workflow: Filtering differed, since immunoSEQ gave only junction sequences and no quality scores. TCRdb's table, derived via immunoSEQ multiplex PCR, lists solely in-frame clones and lacks some. V and J calls and clone size are copied from that table; D and trimming were computed from the DNA. The table records roughly 2.2 million clones, approximately 93% of them present only once. J lost 6 bases, V lost 5 bases, and 2 bases had no gene match. CDR1 is LNHDA, CDR2 SQIVND, per germline (reference sequence). The CDR3 length is 12 residues. This clone was seen once.

The chain couples TRBV19 to TRBJ1-2; 8 bases fit TRBD1. The TCR comes from a man aged 18 to 29 in good health. Some clones in this sample may be carry-over from other donors' samples. Source material: naive CD4+ T cells from PBMCs. The subset here: CD45RA+ positively selected. This CDR3 is CASSGQGHGYTF. The CDR3 bases are TGTGCCAGTAGTGGACAGGGCCATGGCTACACCTTC. The full variable domain, in which reference TRBV19 and TRBJ1-2 provide the parts outside the CDR3, is DGGITQSPKYLFRKEGQNVTLSCEQNLNHDAMYWYRQDPGQGLRLIYYSQIVNDFQKGDIAEGYSVSREKKESFPLTVTSAQKNPTAFYLCASSGQGHGYTFGSGTRLTVV.